This TCR beta chain was recovered during a study of STAT3 mutations in large granular lymphocyte leukemia. Regarding the study as a whole: In T-cell large granular lymphocyte leukemia, about half of patients showed multiple immunodominant subclonotypes.

The CDR3 length is 15 residues. CDR1 and CDR2 from the germline V gene are MNHEY and SMNVEV (reference sequence). Worth noting for this clone: Its target is unknown. At one end the junction does not follow the germline gene, possibly because of a read error.

Some clones are missing from TCRdb's copy, which holds only in-frame ones; the method was immunoSEQ multiplex PCR. The profile shows 15,000 to 20,000 clones, about nine tenths of them singletons. What was sequenced was peripheral blood mononuclear cells. The rearrangement joins TRBV27 to TRBJ1-6; D is ambiguous. The receptor was isolated from a man aged 55-75 years with T-cell large granular lymphocyte leukemia. Some clones in this sample may be carry-over from other donors' samples. The CDR3 region has the DNA TGCCCCCATTCGCGAACCGACTCCTATAATTCACCCCTCCACTTT. Amino acid sequence: CPHSRTDSYNSPLHF.